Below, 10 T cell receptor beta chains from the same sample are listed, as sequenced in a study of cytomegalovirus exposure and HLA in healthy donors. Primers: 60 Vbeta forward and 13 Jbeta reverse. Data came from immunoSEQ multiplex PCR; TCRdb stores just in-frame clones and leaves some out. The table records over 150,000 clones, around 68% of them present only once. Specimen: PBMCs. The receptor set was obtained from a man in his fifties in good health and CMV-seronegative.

The CDR3 loop is CASSLGGFNEKLFF. CDR3 coding DNA: TGCGCCAGCAGCTTAGGAGGATTTAATGAAAAACTGTTTTTT. The rearrangement uses TRBV5-1 and TRBJ1-4; the D is unclear. Trimming took 2 bases from V and 4 from J, leaving 9 bases between them. CDR1 and CDR2 (germline): SGHRS, YFSETQ. The CDR3 length is 14 residues. Variable domain in full (rest from reference TRBV5-1 and TRBJ1-4): KAGVTQTPRYLIKTRGQQVTLSCSPISGHRSVSWYQQTPGQGLQFLFEYFSETQRNKGNFPGRFSGRQFSNSRSEMNVSTLELGDSALYLCASSLGGFNEKLFFGSGTQLSVL.

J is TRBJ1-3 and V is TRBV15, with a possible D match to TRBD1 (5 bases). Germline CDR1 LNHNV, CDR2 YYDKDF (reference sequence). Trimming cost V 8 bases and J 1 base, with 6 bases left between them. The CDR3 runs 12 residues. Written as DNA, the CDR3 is TGTGCCACCTCAGGGTCTGGAAACACCATATATTTT. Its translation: CATSGSGNTIYF. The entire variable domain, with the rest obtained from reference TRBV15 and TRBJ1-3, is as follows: DAMVIQNPRYQVTQFGKPVTLSCSQTLNHNVMYWYQQKSSQAPKLLFHYYDKDFNNEADTPDNFQSRRPNTSFCFLDIRSPGLGDTAMYLCATSGSGNTIYFGEGSWLTVV.

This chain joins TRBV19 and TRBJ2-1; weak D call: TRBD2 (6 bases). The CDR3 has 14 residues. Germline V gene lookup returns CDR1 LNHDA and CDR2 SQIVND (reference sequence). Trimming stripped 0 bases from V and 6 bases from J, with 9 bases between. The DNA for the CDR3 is TGTGCCAGTAGTATAGAAGATAGCGGCAATGAGCAGTTCTTC. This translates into CASSIEDSGNEQFF.

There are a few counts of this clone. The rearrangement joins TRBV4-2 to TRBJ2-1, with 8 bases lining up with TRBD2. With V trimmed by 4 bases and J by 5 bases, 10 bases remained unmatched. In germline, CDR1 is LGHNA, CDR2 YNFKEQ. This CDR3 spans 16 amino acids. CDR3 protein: CASSPTGGIGNNEQFF. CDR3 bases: TGTGCCAGCAGCCCGACGGGGGGGATCGGAAACAATGAGCAGTTCTTC.

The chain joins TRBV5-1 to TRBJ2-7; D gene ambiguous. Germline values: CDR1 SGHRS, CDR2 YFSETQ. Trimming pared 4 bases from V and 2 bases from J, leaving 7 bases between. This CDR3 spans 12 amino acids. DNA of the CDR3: TGCGCCAGCAGCGAGACAACCTACGAGCAGTACTTC. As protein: CASSETTYEQYF.

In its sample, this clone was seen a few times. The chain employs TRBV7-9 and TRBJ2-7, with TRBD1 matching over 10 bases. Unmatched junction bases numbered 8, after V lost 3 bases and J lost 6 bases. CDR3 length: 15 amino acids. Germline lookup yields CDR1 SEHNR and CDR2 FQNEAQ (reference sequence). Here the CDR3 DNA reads TGTGCCAGCAGCTTGAGGACAGGGGGATTCGGCGAGCAGTACTTC. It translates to CASSLRTGGFGEQYF.

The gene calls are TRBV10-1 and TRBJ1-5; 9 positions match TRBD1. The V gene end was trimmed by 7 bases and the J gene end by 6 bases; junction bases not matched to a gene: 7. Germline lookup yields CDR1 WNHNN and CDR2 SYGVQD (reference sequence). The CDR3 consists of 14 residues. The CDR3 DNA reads TGCGCCAGCAACAGGACAGGGGTTCGTCAGCCCCAGCATTTT. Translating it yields CASNRTGVRQPQHF.

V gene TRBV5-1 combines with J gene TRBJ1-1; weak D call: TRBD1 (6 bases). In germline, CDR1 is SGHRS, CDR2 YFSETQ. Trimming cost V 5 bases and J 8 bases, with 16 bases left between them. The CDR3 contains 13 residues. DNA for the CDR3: TGCGCCAGCAGGGGGGCCTTGGGACACGAAGCTTTCTTT. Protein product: CASRGALGHEAFF.

The CDR3 loop reads CASSLPGTEGYEQYF. The CDR3 coding sequence is TGTGCCAGCAGCTTGCCCGGGACAGAGGGCTACGAGCAGTACTTC. J is TRBJ2-7 and V is TRBV5-4, with 7 bases lining up with TRBD1. Germline values: CDR1 SGHNT, CDR2 YYREEE (reference sequence). The J segment lost 3 bases and the V segment lost 1 base, leaving 7 bases of the junction unmatched. This CDR3 spans 15 amino acids. The entire variable domain, with the rest obtained from reference TRBV5-4 and TRBJ2-7, is as follows: ETGVTQSPTHLIKTRGQQVTLRCSSQSGHNTVSWYQQALGQGPQFIFQYYREEENGRGNFPPRFSGLQFPNYSSELNVNALELDDSALYLCASSLPGTEGYEQYFGPGTRLTVT.

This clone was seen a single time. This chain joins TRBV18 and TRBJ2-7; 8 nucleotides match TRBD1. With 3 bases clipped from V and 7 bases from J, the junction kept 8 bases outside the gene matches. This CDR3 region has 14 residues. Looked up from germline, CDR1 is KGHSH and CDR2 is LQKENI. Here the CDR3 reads CASSPTGALGEQYF. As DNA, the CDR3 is TGTGCCAGCTCACCGACAGGGGCCCTTGGGGAGCAGTACTTC.